These T cell receptor beta chains were read from a single sample in a study of molecular identifiers for immune sequencing clone quantification. Each CDR3 protein is one row after TCRdb ran MiXCR on the PCR reads. The repertoire has approximately 670,000 distinct CDR3 sequences, about 20% of them found once; the top ten carry 0.85%. The sequencing sample was made of naive CD8+ T cells from blood, with Jurkat cell RNA spiked in. These receptor sequences come from a human donor in good health. Some libraries in this study had Jurkat cell RNA spiked in. Each CDR3 is given with its conserved first and last residue. A D gene is named only where the DNA matches it firmly. Clone sizes are given selectively: once, few, many, or a class where the clone is expanded.

d_call: TRBD2; v_call: TRBV7-3; clone_size: many; j_call: TRBJ2-3; cdr3_nt: TGTGCCAGCAGCTTACTCGGAGCGGGAGGTAGCACAGATACGCAGTATTTT; cdr3_aa: CASSLLGAGGSTDTQYF
d_call: .; v_call: TRBV28; clone_size: many; j_call: TRBJ2-3; cdr3_nt: TGTGCCAGCAGTTTCACCCCGGGAGGGGGCGGGACAGATACGCAGTATTTT; cdr3_aa: CASSFTPGGGGTDTQYF
d_call: TRBD2; v_call: TRBV20-1; clone_size: few; j_call: TRBJ2-7; cdr3_nt: TGCAGTGCTAGAGCGGCTAGCGGGGTATCGGTTTACGAGCAGTACTTC; cdr3_aa: CSARAASGVSVYEQYF
d_call: TRBD1; v_call: TRBV7-8; clone_size: many; j_call: TRBJ2-3; cdr3_nt: TGTGCCAGCAGCTTAATAGGACAGGTATACGCAGATACGCAGTATTTT; cdr3_aa: CASSLIGQVYADTQYF
d_call: .; v_call: TRBV4-1; clone_size: few; j_call: TRBJ1-6; cdr3_nt: TGCGCCAGCAGCCAAGTACATTCACCCCTCCACTTT; cdr3_aa: CASSQVHSPLHF
d_call: .; v_call: TRBV19; clone_size: many; j_call: TRBJ1-1; cdr3_nt: TGTGCCAGTAGTATAGATCCGGCAGTTGAAGCTTTCTTT; cdr3_aa: CASSIDPAVEAFF
d_call: .; v_call: TRBV4-3; clone_size: .; j_call: TRBJ1-2; cdr3_nt: TGCGCCAGCAGCCGATATGGCTACACCTTC; cdr3_aa: CASSRYGYTF
d_call: .; v_call: TRBV9; clone_size: .; j_call: TRBJ2-7; cdr3_nt: TGTGCCAGCAGCAACGCGGTGGACAGCTCCTACGAGCAGCGCTTC; cdr3_aa: CASSNAVDSSYEQRF
d_call: .; v_call: TRBV7-9; clone_size: many; j_call: TRBJ2-5; cdr3_nt: TGTGCCAGCAGCTTAAGTTCGATGGGCCAAGAGACCCAGTACTTC; cdr3_aa: CASSLSSMGQETQYF
d_call: .; v_call: TRBV25-1; clone_size: few; j_call: TRBJ2-1; cdr3_nt: TGTGCCAGCCAGGGACCAGGAAGCTACAATGAGCAGTTCTTC; cdr3_aa: CASQGPGSYNEQFF
d_call: .; v_call: TRBV20-1; clone_size: few; j_call: TRBJ1-2; cdr3_nt: TGCAGTGCTAGAACCCACCCGGGGACAAGTACCCCCGGCTACACCTTC; cdr3_aa: CSARTHPGTSTPGYTF
d_call: TRBD2; v_call: TRBV2; clone_size: many; j_call: TRBJ2-5; cdr3_nt: TGTGCCAGCAGAGCCTTAGCGGGGGACCCCCAAGAGACCCAGTACTTC; cdr3_aa: CASRALAGDPQETQYF
d_call: .; v_call: TRBV14; clone_size: few; j_call: TRBJ2-5; cdr3_nt: TGTGCCAGCAGCCAAGATTGGCCACTCAAATGGGGAGAGACCCAGTACTTC; cdr3_aa: CASSQDWPLKWGETQYF
d_call: .; v_call: TRBV6-5; clone_size: many; j_call: TRBJ2-2; cdr3_nt: TGTGCCAGCAGCCAGCTTAGCCCCGGGGAGCTGTTTTTT; cdr3_aa: CASSQLSPGELFF
d_call: .; v_call: TRBV30; clone_size: few; j_call: TRBJ2-5; cdr3_nt: TGTGCCTGGGAATACTGGGGGACCCAGTACTTC; cdr3_aa: CAWEYWGTQYF
d_call: .; v_call: TRBV4-1; clone_size: many; j_call: TRBJ2-7; cdr3_nt: TGCGCCAGCAGCCAAGAAAGAATGGGATACGAGCAGTACTTC; cdr3_aa: CASSQERMGYEQYF
d_call: .; v_call: TRBV7-2; clone_size: many; j_call: TRBJ1-2; cdr3_nt: TGTGCCAGCAGCTTAGGGGTATTCGGGACGGAACATGGCTACACCTTC; cdr3_aa: CASSLGVFGTEHGYTF
d_call: .; v_call: TRBV28; clone_size: many; j_call: TRBJ1-1; cdr3_nt: TGTGCCAGCAGCGGAGTAGAAGGAACTGAAGCTTTCTTT; cdr3_aa: CASSGVEGTEAFF
d_call: TRBD1; v_call: TRBV3-1; clone_size: .; j_call: TRBJ2-5; cdr3_nt: TGTGCCAGCAGCGAACTAGACAGGGGGCGAGAGACCCAGTACTTC; cdr3_aa: CASSELDRGRETQYF
d_call: .; v_call: TRBV12-3/TRBV12-4; clone_size: few; j_call: TRBJ2-7; cdr3_nt: TGTGCCAGCAGTTCATCGGGACTCCTCTACGAGCAGTACTTC; cdr3_aa: CASSSSGLLYEQYF
d_call: TRBD2; v_call: TRBV28; clone_size: .; j_call: TRBJ2-7; cdr3_nt: TGTGCCAACAGCCCGGGGGGATCCTACGAGCAGTACTTC; cdr3_aa: CANSPGGSYEQYF
d_call: .; v_call: TRBV2; clone_size: many; j_call: TRBJ2-7; cdr3_nt: TGTGCCAGGGCCGGGGGGACAGGCGAGCAGTACTTC; cdr3_aa: CARAGGTGEQYF
d_call: .; v_call: TRBV7-9; clone_size: .; j_call: TRBJ1-4; cdr3_nt: TGTGCCAGCAGCTTAGAGGGCAGGGAGGGCGAAAAACTGTTTTTT; cdr3_aa: CASSLEGREGEKLFF
d_call: .; v_call: TRBV7-2; clone_size: many; j_call: TRBJ1-2; cdr3_nt: TGTGCCAGCAGCTATGACGCCCTATCCGGTGACAACTATGGCTACACCTTC; cdr3_aa: CASSYDALSGDNYGYTF
d_call: .; v_call: TRBV30; clone_size: many; j_call: TRBJ1-1; cdr3_nt: TGTGCCTTAGGTATGGTTGGATTCACTGAAGCTTTCTTT; cdr3_aa: CALGMVGFTEAFF
d_call: .; v_call: TRBV4-1; clone_size: many; j_call: TRBJ1-1; cdr3_nt: TGCGCCAGCAGCCAGGCCAGGGCAGGGAGGCCTGAAGCTTTCTTT; cdr3_aa: CASSQARAGRPEAFF
d_call: .; v_call: TRBV7-9; clone_size: many; j_call: TRBJ2-7; cdr3_nt: TGTGCCAGCAGCCTAGAGTCGGCGGACGAGCAGTACTTC; cdr3_aa: CASSLESADEQYF
d_call: .; v_call: TRBV7-9; clone_size: few; j_call: TRBJ2-5; cdr3_nt: TGTGCCAGCAGCCTCACTGGGCAGGGGGGCCAAGAGACCCAGTACTTC; cdr3_aa: CASSLTGQGGQETQYF
d_call: TRBD2; v_call: TRBV6-5; clone_size: .; j_call: TRBJ2-1; cdr3_nt: TGTGCCAGCTCCTATTGGGGGGGTGTAAATGAGCAGTTCTTC; cdr3_aa: CASSYWGGVNEQFF
d_call: .; v_call: TRBV29-1; clone_size: many; j_call: TRBJ2-7; cdr3_nt: TGCAGCGTTACGCCGGACGGAAAATCCTACGAGCAGTACTTC; cdr3_aa: CSVTPDGKSYEQYF
d_call: .; v_call: TRBV3-1; clone_size: many; j_call: TRBJ2-1; cdr3_nt: TGTGCCAGCAGCCAAGTGGCCAGTTTGGATGAGCAGTTCTTC; cdr3_aa: CASSQVASLDEQFF
d_call: TRBD1; v_call: TRBV7-9; clone_size: once; j_call: TRBJ2-7; cdr3_nt: TGTGCCAGCAGCTTACCGGGACAGGGTTACGAGCTGTACTTC; cdr3_aa: CASSLPGQGYELYF
d_call: .; v_call: TRBV5-4; clone_size: many; j_call: TRBJ1-1; cdr3_nt: TGTGCCACCGTGGCCCTCTCAGGGACTGAAGCTTTCTTT; cdr3_aa: CATVALSGTEAFF
d_call: .; v_call: TRBV6-5; clone_size: many; j_call: TRBJ1-1; cdr3_nt: TGTGCCAGCAGTTACTCGATTGGGTCCGGGGACACTGAAGCTTTCTTT; cdr3_aa: CASSYSIGSGDTEAFF
d_call: .; v_call: TRBV4-3; clone_size: .; j_call: TRBJ2-7; cdr3_nt: TGCGCCAGCAGCGGGGGGATGGGCCCCTCCTACGAGCAGTACTTC; cdr3_aa: CASSGGMGPSYEQYF
d_call: TRBD2; v_call: TRBV7-2; clone_size: many; j_call: TRBJ2-5; cdr3_nt: TGTGCCAGCAGCTTAAATGATGGGAGGGCATTTCCAGAGACCCAGTACTTC; cdr3_aa: CASSLNDGRAFPETQYF
d_call: TRBD2; v_call: TRBV7-9; clone_size: many; j_call: TRBJ2-3; cdr3_nt: TGTGCCAGCAGCACAGGTCCCGGGACTAGCGGACAGACCTCAAATACGCAGTATTTT; cdr3_aa: CASSTGPGTSGQTSNTQYF
d_call: .; v_call: TRBV6-2/TRBV6-3; clone_size: .; j_call: TRBJ2-7; cdr3_nt: TGTGCCAGCAGTTACAGGGAGAGAGCTTACGAGCAGTACTTC; cdr3_aa: CASSYRERAYEQYF
d_call: .; v_call: TRBV4-3; clone_size: many; j_call: TRBJ2-3; cdr3_nt: TGCGCCAGCAGCCAAGACACGACCCCAGATACGCAGTATTTT; cdr3_aa: CASSQDTTPDTQYF
d_call: .; v_call: TRBV27; clone_size: .; j_call: TRBJ2-7; cdr3_nt: TGTGCCAACAGTTTGGCAGGGGCTGCCTACGAGCAGTACTTC; cdr3_aa: CANSLAGAAYEQYF
d_call: .; v_call: TRBV12-3/TRBV12-4; clone_size: .; j_call: TRBJ2-2; cdr3_nt: TGTGCCAGCAGTCTGCCCCAGATCACCGGGGAGCTGTTTTTT; cdr3_aa: CASSLPQITGELFF
d_call: TRBD2; v_call: TRBV9; clone_size: many; j_call: TRBJ2-3; cdr3_nt: TGTGCCAGCAGCGGGACTAGCGTCTACTCTAGCACAGATACGCAGTATTTT; cdr3_aa: CASSGTSVYSSTDTQYF
d_call: TRBD2; v_call: TRBV6-5; clone_size: many; j_call: TRBJ2-3; cdr3_nt: TGTGCCAGCAGTTACTTGACTAGCGGGAGCGGTACAGATACGCAGTATTTT; cdr3_aa: CASSYLTSGSGTDTQYF
d_call: TRBD2; v_call: TRBV7-2; clone_size: many; j_call: TRBJ2-7; cdr3_nt: TGTGCCAGCAGCTTAAAAGCGGGAGGGCCTGTCGAGCAGTACTTC; cdr3_aa: CASSLKAGGPVEQYF
d_call: TRBD2; v_call: TRBV7-9; clone_size: .; j_call: TRBJ2-7; cdr3_nt: TGTGCCAGCAGCTTGGGGGCTAGCGGGAGGCCCGAGCAGTACTTC; cdr3_aa: CASSLGASGRPEQYF
d_call: TRBD1; v_call: TRBV2; clone_size: few; j_call: TRBJ2-7; cdr3_nt: TGTGCCAGCAACGAGGACAGGGGGACCTACGAGCAGTACTTC; cdr3_aa: CASNEDRGTYEQYF
d_call: TRBD1; v_call: TRBV19; clone_size: many; j_call: TRBJ1-5; cdr3_nt: TGTGCCAGTAGTATCCGGACAGGGTGGAATCAGCCCCAGCATTTT; cdr3_aa: CASSIRTGWNQPQHF
d_call: .; v_call: TRBV5-1; clone_size: few; j_call: TRBJ1-1; cdr3_nt: TGCGCCAGCAGCTCGGGACCGCTTATGAACACTGAAGCTTTCTTT; cdr3_aa: CASSSGPLMNTEAFF
d_call: .; v_call: TRBV4-3; clone_size: many; j_call: TRBJ2-1; cdr3_nt: TGCGCCAGCAGCCAAGACCCAGGTCCGCAGTTCTTC; cdr3_aa: CASSQDPGPQFF
d_call: .; v_call: TRBV6-1; clone_size: many; j_call: TRBJ1-5; cdr3_nt: TGTGCCAGCAGTGAAGGATGGGATCAGCCCCAGCATTTT; cdr3_aa: CASSEGWDQPQHF
d_call: .; v_call: TRBV6-2/TRBV6-3; clone_size: many; j_call: TRBJ2-2; cdr3_nt: TGTGCCAGCACACTGGGACTCGCGAGCACCGGGGAGCTGTTTTTT; cdr3_aa: CASTLGLASTGELFF
d_call: TRBD2; v_call: TRBV4-3; clone_size: many; j_call: TRBJ2-7; cdr3_nt: TGCGCCAGCAGCCAAGATTCGAGCGGGAGCGGCTACGAGCAGTACTTC; cdr3_aa: CASSQDSSGSGYEQYF
d_call: TRBD1; v_call: TRBV4-1; clone_size: .; j_call: TRBJ2-7; cdr3_nt: TGCGCCAGCAGCCAAGGGACAGGGTTGAGCTCCTACGAGCAGTACTTC; cdr3_aa: CASSQGTGLSSYEQYF
d_call: .; v_call: TRBV12-3/TRBV12-4; clone_size: many; j_call: TRBJ2-3; cdr3_nt: TGTGCCAGCAGTTTGGCTAGGGCGGCCAGCACAGATACGCAGTATTTT; cdr3_aa: CASSLARAASTDTQYF
d_call: .; v_call: TRBV27; clone_size: few; j_call: TRBJ2-7; cdr3_nt: TGTGCCAGCGGCCCGGCTAGCGCCCGTTTAAGTTCCTACGAGCAGTACTTC; cdr3_aa: CASGPASARLSSYEQYF
d_call: TRBD1; v_call: TRBV27; clone_size: .; j_call: TRBJ2-7; cdr3_nt: TGTGCCAGCAGTTCCGCGGGCAGGGGGCGCTTGTACGAGCAGTACTTC; cdr3_aa: CASSSAGRGRLYEQYF
d_call: TRBD1; v_call: TRBV14; clone_size: many; j_call: TRBJ1-4; cdr3_nt: TGTGCCAGCAGCCAAGATTTCGGGACAGCCTCTGAAAAACTGTTTTTT; cdr3_aa: CASSQDFGTASEKLFF
d_call: .; v_call: TRBV6-5; clone_size: many; j_call: TRBJ1-1; cdr3_nt: TGTGCCAGCAGTTACGAGGCAGGGCTGGGCACTGAAGCTTTCTTT; cdr3_aa: CASSYEAGLGTEAFF